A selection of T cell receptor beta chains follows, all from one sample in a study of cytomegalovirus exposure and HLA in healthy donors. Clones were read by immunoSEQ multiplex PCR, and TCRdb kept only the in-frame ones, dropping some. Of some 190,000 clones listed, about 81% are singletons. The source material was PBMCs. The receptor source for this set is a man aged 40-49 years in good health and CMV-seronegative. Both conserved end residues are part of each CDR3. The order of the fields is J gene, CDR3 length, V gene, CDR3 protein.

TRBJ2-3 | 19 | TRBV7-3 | CASSSPGLAGRSGTDTQYF
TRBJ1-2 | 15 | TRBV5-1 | CASSPRRGQGNGYTF
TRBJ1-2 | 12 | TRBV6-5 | CASTTGNYGYTF
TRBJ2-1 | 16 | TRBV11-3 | CASSPSSGISYNEQFF
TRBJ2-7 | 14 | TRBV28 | CASSTGQVRYEQYF
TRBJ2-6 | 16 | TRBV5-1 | CASSSGRGSGANVLTF
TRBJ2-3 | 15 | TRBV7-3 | CASSVTGGGTDTQYF
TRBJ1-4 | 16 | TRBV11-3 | CASSFGTVSTNEKLFF
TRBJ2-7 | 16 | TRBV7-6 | CASSPGTGQGTYEQYF
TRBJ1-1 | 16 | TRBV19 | CASRITPGQMNTEAFF
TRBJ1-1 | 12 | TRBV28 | CASSLGGQGAFF
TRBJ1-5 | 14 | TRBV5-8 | CASSLRTADQPQHF
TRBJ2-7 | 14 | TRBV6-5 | CASKLTSGPYEQYF
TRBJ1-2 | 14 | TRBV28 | CASSLGTGNYGYTF
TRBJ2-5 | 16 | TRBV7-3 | CASSFLGGTTPETQYF